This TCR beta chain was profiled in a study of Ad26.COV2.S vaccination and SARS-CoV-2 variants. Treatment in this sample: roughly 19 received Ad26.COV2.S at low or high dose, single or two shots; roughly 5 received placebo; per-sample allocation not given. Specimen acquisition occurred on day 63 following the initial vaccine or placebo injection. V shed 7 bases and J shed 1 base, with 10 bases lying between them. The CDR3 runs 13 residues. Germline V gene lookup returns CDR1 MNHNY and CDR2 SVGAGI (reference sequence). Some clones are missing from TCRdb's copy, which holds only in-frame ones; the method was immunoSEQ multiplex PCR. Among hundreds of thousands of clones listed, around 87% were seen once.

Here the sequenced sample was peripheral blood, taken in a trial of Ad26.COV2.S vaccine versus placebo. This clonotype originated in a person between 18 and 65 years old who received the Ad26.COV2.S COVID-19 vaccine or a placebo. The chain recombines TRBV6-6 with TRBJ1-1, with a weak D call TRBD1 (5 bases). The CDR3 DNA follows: TGTGCCAGCATCTTAGACAGGAACACTGAAGCTTTCTTT. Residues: CASILDRNTEAFF.